This TCR beta chain is from a study of patients and donors after allogeneic stem cell transplantation. This CDR3 region has 16 residues. V was clipped by 2 bases and J by 1 base, with 12 bases between them. Germline V gene data show CDR1 as SGHRS and CDR2 as YFSETQ. TCRdb used MiXCR to reprocess the RT-PCR reads, holding one entry per CDR3 protein. The data show more than 850,000 distinct CDR3 sequences, with roughly 17% seen just once and roughly 6% held by the top ten. J is TRBJ1-4 and V is TRBV5-1; TRBD1 might be the D (5 bases). This sequence was found in a human donor who was either an allogeneic HSCT recipient or a stem cell or donor lymphocyte infusion donor (not recorded which). It is not recorded whose cells these are; they may come from a transplant donor. The sequenced sample consisted of blood, either unsorted or a sorted T cell fraction (not recorded which). Here the CDR3 reads CASSLTGRGTNEKLFF. In nucleotides, the CDR3 is TGCGCCAGCAGCTTAACCGGAAGGGGAACTAATGAAAAACTGTTTTTT.